A single sample is the source of the 26 T cell receptor beta chains below, sequenced in a study of vaccination and CD4 T cells after COVID-19. CD4+ T cells that had been cultured provided DNA sequenced with the Oncomine TCR Beta short-read assay. TCRdb fed the PCR reads into MiXCR, producing one record per CDR3 protein. The data show about 12,000 distinct CDR3 sequences, roughly 50% seen once. Their recognized antigens are unknown. Documented treatment: approximately 9-day PBMC culture with coronavirus spike peptide pools or control peptides (ViraFEST assay). Sample: cultured CD4+ T cells from blood, taken after SARS-CoV-2 vaccination. These receptors all come from a human donor with COVID-19.

The chain carries TRBV19 and TRBJ2-5; 9 bases agree with TRBD2. The V and J ends lost 7 bases and 4 bases, in that order; junction bases with no gene match: 7. Looked up from germline, CDR1 is LNHDA and CDR2 is SQIVND (reference sequence). This CDR3 region has 14 residues. CDR3 protein: CASTGGGVSETQYF. The CDR3 coding sequence is TGTGCCAGTACAGGCGGGGGGGTCTCAGAGACCCAGTACTTC. The entire variable domain, with the rest obtained from reference TRBV19 and TRBJ2-5, is as follows: DGGITQSPKYLFRKEGQNVTLSCEQNLNHDAMYWYRQDPGQGLRLIYYSQIVNDFQKGDIAEGYSVSREKKESFPLTVTSAQKNPTAFYLCASTGGGVSETQYFGPGTRLLVL.

Here the CDR3 reads CANLSGGRSNQPQHF. The CDR3 DNA reads TGTGCCAATCTGTCCGGGGGTCGGAGCAATCAGCCCCAGCATTTT. The chain links TRBV19 to TRBJ1-5; tentative D call: TRBD1 (5 bases). This CDR3 is 15 amino acids long. V lost 10 bases to trimming and J lost 1 base, with 17 bases between them. Germline V gives CDR1 LNHDA, CDR2 SQIVND (reference sequence).

The V gene is TRBV6-1, the J gene TRBJ1-2; 8 bases line up with TRBD1. J lost 4 bases, V lost 6 bases, and 4 bases had no gene match. CDR1 and CDR2 (germline): MNHNS, SASEGT. This CDR3 is 13 amino acids long. CDR3 in amino acids: CASSSGQGYGYTF. Written as DNA, the CDR3 is TGTGCCAGCAGCTCCGGACAGGGCTATGGCTACACCTTC.

This clonotype was recorded a few times. The rearrangement uses TRBV7-2 and TRBJ1-5, with 9 bases matching TRBD1. The CDR3 is made up of 15 amino acids. J was trimmed by 4 bases and V by 1 base; bases with no gene match: 2. Germline CDR1 SGHTA, CDR2 FQGNSA. The CDR3 DNA reads as TGTGCCAGCAGCTTAGGAGGGACAGGGAATCAGCCCCAGCATTTT. Translation gives CASSLGGTGNQPQHF.

This sequence joins TRBV7-9 and TRBJ2-5; 10 nucleotides line up with TRBD1. The CDR3 contains 19 residues. The ends lost 1 base at V and 4 bases at J; junction bases unmatched: 15. The germline V gene has CDR1 SEHNR and CDR2 FQNEAQ (reference sequence). Written as DNA, the CDR3 is TGTGCCAGCAGCTTAGTATCTTGGGACAGGGGAGCTCACGGAGAGACCCAGTACTTC. Residues: CASSLVSWDRGAHGETQYF.

The V gene is TRBV6-1, the J gene TRBJ2-7; 9 bases line up with TRBD2. Germline V CDR1 and CDR2: MNHNS, SASEGT. The CDR3 is 17 amino acids. The J segment lost 2 bases and the V segment lost 3 bases, leaving 11 bases of the junction unmatched. Here the CDR3 reads CASSEGSGGYEAYEQYF. The CDR3 DNA follows: TGTGCCAGCAGTGAGGGCAGCGGGGGGTATGAAGCCTACGAGCAGTACTTC.

This clonotype has more than one count but fewer than ten. The chain employs TRBV6-2 or TRBV6-3 and TRBJ1-6; TRBD1 is a possible D gene (5 bases). The V end was cut by 5 bases, the J end by 8 bases, with 16 bases between. This CDR3 contains 15 residues. Germline CDR1 and CDR2: MNHEY and SVGEGT. This CDR3 reads CASSNTGTPDSPLHF. The CDR3, as DNA: TGTGCCAGCAGTAATACCGGGACGCCAGATTCACCCCTCCACTTT.

This clonotype occurred a few times. J is TRBJ1-6 and V is TRBV10-3; no definite D call. CDR3 length: 13 residues. Deletions cut 3 bases from V and 10 bases from J, with 10 bases between. Germline CDR1 and CDR2: ENHRY and SYGVKD. The CDR3 DNA reads as TGTGCCATCAGTGACCAGACCGGATCACCCCTCCACTTT. Protein: CAISDQTGSPLHF.

The V and J genes are TRBV19 and TRBJ1-2, with unresolved D. Trimming removed 7 bases from V and 4 bases from J, with 13 bases in between. Germline V gene lookup returns CDR1 LNHDA and CDR2 SQIVND (reference sequence). The CDR3 length is 13 residues. This chain's CDR3 is CASNGELRYGYTF. As DNA, the CDR3 is TGTGCCAGTAACGGGGAACTTCGCTATGGCTACACCTTC.

This chain links TRBV19 with TRBJ2-5; 15 bases are a match to TRBD2. Trimming took 3 bases from V and 5 from J; bases not matched to a gene: 7. The length of the CDR3 is 17 residues. Germline CDR1 is LNHDA and CDR2 is SQIVND (reference sequence). The CDR3 spells CASSIPGLAGGHETQYF. CDR3 DNA sequence: TGTGCCAGTAGTATCCCCGGACTAGCGGGGGGGCATGAGACCCAGTACTTC.

The CDR3 nucleotides read TGTGCCAGTCTTCCGGGACTAAGCAATCAGCCCCAGCATTTT. This sequence encodes CASLPGLSNQPQHF. The chain is built from TRBV6-1 and TRBJ1-5, with TRBD1 as a possible D gene (5 bases). The CDR3 length is 14 residues. The V and J ends lost 9 bases and 1 base respectively, with 13 bases between them. Germline CDR1 MNHNS, CDR2 SASEGT.

The gene calls are TRBV7-9 and TRBJ1-3; 7 nucleotides line up with TRBD1. CDR1 is SEHNR, CDR2 FQNEAQ, per germline (reference sequence). The J segment lost 2 bases and the V segment lost 8 bases, leaving 3 bases of the junction unmatched. The CDR3 spans 13 residues. The CDR3 DNA sequence: TGTGCCAGCTCAGGGGGGACTGGAAACACCATATATTTT. Translation gives CASSGGTGNTIYF.

V and J are TRBV27 and TRBJ1-5; D is possibly TRBD1 (5 bases). Germline V gene lookup returns CDR1 MNHEY and CDR2 SMNVEV (reference sequence). This CDR3 comprises 16 residues. V was cut by 3 bases and J by 2 bases, with 14 bases left in between. The DNA of the CDR3 is TGTGCCAGCAGTTTTTATTCCAGGGCCGGCAATCAGCCCCAGCATTTT. As protein: CASSFYSRAGNQPQHF.

This clonotype is termed medium-sized (0.01 to 0.1%). This chain uses TRBV19 with TRBJ1-2; 7 bases match TRBD1. The CDR3 runs to 15 residues. CDR1 is LNHDA and CDR2 is SQIVND in the germline V gene (reference sequence). Unmatched junction bases numbered 8, after V lost 2 bases and J lost 5 bases. The CDR3: CASSIRRQGGYGYTF. The CDR3 region has the DNA TGTGCCAGTAGTATAAGGAGGCAGGGGGGATATGGCTACACCTTC.

This chain links TRBV29-1 with TRBJ1-2, with D perhaps TRBD1 (5 bases). Germline V CDR1 and CDR2: SQVTM, ANQGSEA. V was trimmed by 5 bases and J by 6 bases, leaving 13 bases between them. The CDR3 is 12 amino acids. The CDR3 loop reads CSVSGLRDGYTF. CDR3 sequence (DNA): TGCAGCGTTTCAGGGCTTCGGGATGGCTACACCTTC.

The chain couples TRBV19 to TRBJ1-1; D possibly corresponds to TRBD1 (5 bases). Looked up from germline, CDR1 is LNHDA and CDR2 is SQIVND (reference sequence). The CDR3 runs 12 residues. V was cut by 5 bases and J by 7 bases, with 11 bases left in between. The CDR3: CASSVTGGEAFF. The CDR3 region has the DNA TGTGCCAGTAGTGTTACAGGAGGTGAAGCTTTCTTT.

This clonotype was seen only a few times. This chain uses TRBV20-1 with TRBJ2-6; tentatively, D is TRBD1 (5 bases). This CDR3 contains 16 residues. CDR1 DFQATT and CDR2 SNEGSKA come from the germline V gene (reference sequence). V lost 1 base and J lost 0, with 10 bases in between. The CDR3 protein is CSARGQGSSGANVLTF. The CDR3 DNA sequence: TGCAGTGCTAGAGGGCAGGGAAGCTCTGGGGCCAACGTCCTGACTTTC.

This clonotype appeared a few times. This chain uses TRBV20-1 with TRBJ2-3; 9 positions agree with TRBD1. The CDR3 has 14 amino acids. The J segment lost 4 bases and the V segment lost 8 bases, leaving 10 bases of the junction unmatched. CDR1 DFQATT and CDR2 SNEGSKA come from the germline V gene (reference sequence). The CDR3 loop is CSPYGDRAADTQYF. CDR3 sequence (DNA): TGCAGTCCTTACGGGGACAGGGCTGCAGATACGCAGTATTTT.

The rearrangement joins TRBV20-1 to TRBJ1-6; maybe TRBD1 (6 bases). This CDR3 spans 15 amino acids. V was cut by 2 bases and J by 5 bases, with 13 bases left in between. Per germline, CDR1 DFQATT and CDR2 SNEGSKA (reference sequence). The CDR3 DNA sequence: TGCAGTGCTAGAAGGCCAGGGGCAGATAATTCACCCCTCCACTTT. The encoded protein is CSARRPGADNSPLHF.

In its sample, this clonotype was seen a few times. CDR3 amino acids: CASSSDTGELFF. The DNA of the CDR3 is TGTGCCAGCAGCTCCGACACCGGGGAGCTGTTTTTT. This chain joins TRBV7-3 and TRBJ2-2; no clear D. V lost 4 bases and J 3 bases, leaving 3 bases between the germline ends. Germline CDR1 SGHTA, CDR2 FQGTGA. The CDR3 totals 12 residues.

This chain connects TRBV5-4 to TRBJ2-5, with a possible D match to TRBD1 (5 bases). Trimming removed 4 bases at V and 2 bases at J, with 15 bases between. In germline, CDR1 is SGHNT, CDR2 YYREEE (reference sequence). The CDR3 is made up of 15 amino acids. In nucleotides, the CDR3 is TGTGCCAGCAGCGATCTCCAGGGTAAACAAGAGACCCAGTACTTC. Translating it yields CASSDLQGKQETQYF.

V and J are TRBV29-1 and TRBJ1-2; D gene uncertain. This CDR3 has 15 amino acids. The germline CDR1 and CDR2 sequences are SQVTM and ANQGSEA. Trimming took off 3 bases at V and 0 bases at J, with 14 bases between the two ends. In DNA form, the CDR3 reads TGCAGCGTTGATTCCGGATGGCGCGCTAACTATGGCTACACCTTC. Translating gives CSVDSGWRANYGYTF.

This clonotype was picked up one time. V gene TRBV15 combines with J gene TRBJ1-4; D unclear. Trimming took off 4 bases at V and 0 bases at J, with 3 bases between the two ends. This CDR3 comprises 13 residues. The V gene's germline CDR1 is LNHNV and CDR2 YYDKDF (reference sequence). The CDR3: CATSITTNEKLFF. CDR3 DNA sequence: TGTGCCACCAGCATCACAACTAATGAAAAACTGTTTTTT.

This chain uses TRBV12-3 or TRBV12-4 with TRBJ2-1; 7 bases are a match to TRBD2. Trimming removed 2 bases from V and 15 bases from J; junction bases left unmatched: 7. The length of the CDR3 is 12 residues. CDR3 coding DNA: TGTGCCAGCAGTTTATACGCGGGGGTGCTGTTCTTC. It translates to CASSLYAGVLFF.

The chain has TRBV6-2 or TRBV6-3 and TRBJ1-1; 9 bases line up with TRBD1. J lost 1 base, V lost 6 bases, and 6 bases had no gene match. Germline assignment: CDR1 MNHEY and CDR2 SVGEGT. The length of the CDR3 is 15 residues. The CDR3 DNA follows: TGTGCCAGCAGGATAACGACAGGGGGGAACACTGAAGCTTTCTTT. This codes for CASRITTGGNTEAFF.

J is TRBJ1-5 and V is TRBV6-1; unclear D gene. The V end was cut by 8 bases, the J end by 1 base, with 3 bases between. The CDR3 length is 11 residues. The germline CDR1 and CDR2 sequences are MNHNS and SASEGT. In DNA, the CDR3 is TGTGCCAGCGGGAGCAATCAGCCCCAGCATTTT. Its protein product is CASGSNQPQHF.